These T cell receptor beta chains were read from a single sample in a study of post-analysis software for immune sequencing data. TCRdb analysed the PCR reads with MiXCR anew, one entry per CDR3 protein. The data contain roughly 800,000 distinct CDR3 sequences, around 53% of them seen just once; the ten biggest clones take up about 4.8%. The specimen was blood. The receptors derive from a girl between 10 and 17 years old with multiple sclerosis. The CDR3 runs from the conserved cysteine through the conserved F or W. A D gene is named only where the DNA matches it firmly. Clone size appears in some rows only: once, few, many, or a class for an expanded clone.

>NA|TRBV29-1|NA|TRBJ2-5
TGCAGCGTTGGGACATTGGTCACCTACGGGCAGTACTTC
CSVGTLVTYGQYF
>TRBD2|TRBV7-6|few|TRBJ2-7
TGTGCCAGCAGCTCACTAGCGGGGAATAACTACGAGCAGTACTTC
CASSSLAGNNYEQYF
>NA|TRBV6-5|NA|TRBJ2-5
TGTGCCAGCACCATCAGCGGACCACGTGGCAATGAGCAGTACTTC
CASTISGPRGNEQYF
>NA|TRBV20-1|NA|TRBJ1-1
TGCAGTGCTACTCGACGGATGAACACTGAAGCTTTCTTT
CSATRRMNTEAFF
>NA|TRBV29-1|few|TRBJ2-7
TGCAGCGTGCGCCCGACAGCCTACGAGCAGTACTTC
CSVRPTAYEQYF
>NA|TRBV6-5|few|TRBJ1-4
TGTGCCAGTACAACCCGGGGGGGAGCGACTAATGAAAAACTGTTTTTT
CASTTRGGATNEKLFF
>NA|TRBV6-5|NA|TRBJ1-2
TGTGCCAGCAGCCGCGAGGGGGGGTATGGCTACACCTTC
CASSREGGYGYTF
>TRBD2|TRBV7-9|many|TRBJ2-1
TGTGCCAGCAGCTCCCCCGGCGGGGGAGCAGCTGGTGAGCAGTTCTTC
CASSSPGGGAAGEQFF
>TRBD1|TRBV20-1|few|TRBJ1-2
TGCAGTGCTAGAGCGACTCTGGGGCAGGGGGCGCTCGGCTACACCTTC
CSARATLGQGALGYTF
>NA|TRBV12-3/TRBV12-4|NA|TRBJ2-1
TGTGCCAGCAGTCCCCGGTTCCGCTCCTACAATGAGCAGTTCTTC
CASSPRFRSYNEQFF
>TRBD2|TRBV20-1|NA|TRBJ2-5
TGCAGTGCTTATAGCGGGGGGGGAGAGACCCAGTACTTC
CSAYSGGGETQYF
>TRBD1|TRBV15|NA|TRBJ1-3
TGTGCCACCAGCAGTGGGGGGGACAGGCCTGGAAACACCATATATTTT
CATSSGGDRPGNTIYF
>NA|TRBV5-6|few|TRBJ2-4
TGTGCCAGCAGCTTTCGAAAAGTGGGGGGCGCGAACATTCAGTACTTC
CASSFRKVGGANIQYF
>NA|TRBV7-6|NA|TRBJ2-7
TGTGCCAGCAGCTTCCGATTAATTGCGGGACTCTACGAGCAGTACTTC
CASSFRLIAGLYEQYF
>NA|TRBV11-2|NA|TRBJ2-1
TGTGCCAGCAGCTCAATTAGCGGAGGCTCCTACAATGAGCAGTTCTTC
CASSSISGGSYNEQFF
>TRBD1|TRBV29-1|NA|TRBJ2-1
TGCAGCGTTGAAGGGCAGGGGGACTCCTACAATGAGCAGTTCTTC
CSVEGQGDSYNEQFF
>NA|TRBV20-1|NA|TRBJ2-7
TGCAGTGCTACCCGGGACTCAAGAGCGTACGAGCAGTACTTC
CSATRDSRAYEQYF
>NA|TRBV29-1|NA|TRBJ2-1
TGCAGCGTTGGAGGCATCCGCGATGAGCAGTTCTTC
CSVGGIRDEQFF
>NA|TRBV15|few|TRBJ2-7
TGTGCCACCAGCAGAGACAGGGTGGCGCTTTCCTACGAGCAGTACTTC
CATSRDRVALSYEQYF